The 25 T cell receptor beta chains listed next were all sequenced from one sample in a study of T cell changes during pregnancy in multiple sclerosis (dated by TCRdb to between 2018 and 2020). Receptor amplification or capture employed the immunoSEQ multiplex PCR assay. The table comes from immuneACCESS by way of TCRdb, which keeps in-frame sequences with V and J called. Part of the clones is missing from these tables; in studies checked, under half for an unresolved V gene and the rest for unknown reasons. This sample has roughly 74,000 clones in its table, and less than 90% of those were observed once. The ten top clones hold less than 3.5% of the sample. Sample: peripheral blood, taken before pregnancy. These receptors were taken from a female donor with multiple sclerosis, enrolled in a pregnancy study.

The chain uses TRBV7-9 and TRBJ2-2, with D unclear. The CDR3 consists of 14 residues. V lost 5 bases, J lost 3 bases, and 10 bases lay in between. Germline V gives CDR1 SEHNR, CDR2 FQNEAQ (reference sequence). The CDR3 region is CASSKDSYTGELFF. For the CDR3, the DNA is TGTGCCAGCAGCAAAGACTCCTACACCGGGGAGCTGTTTTTT.

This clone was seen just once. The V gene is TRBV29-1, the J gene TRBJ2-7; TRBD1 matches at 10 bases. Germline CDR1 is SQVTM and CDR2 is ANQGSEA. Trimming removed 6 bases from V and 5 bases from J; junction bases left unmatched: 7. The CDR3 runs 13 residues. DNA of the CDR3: TGCAGCGTGAGCCGGGACAGGGGTCACGAGCAGTACTTC. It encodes CSVSRDRGHEQYF.

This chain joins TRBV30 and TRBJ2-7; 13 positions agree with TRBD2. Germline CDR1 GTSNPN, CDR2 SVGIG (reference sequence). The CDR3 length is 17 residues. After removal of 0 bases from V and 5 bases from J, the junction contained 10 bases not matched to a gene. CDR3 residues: CAWSVSLTSGGADEQYF. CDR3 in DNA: TGTGCCTGGAGTGTATCACTCACTAGCGGGGGGGCGGACGAGCAGTACTTC.

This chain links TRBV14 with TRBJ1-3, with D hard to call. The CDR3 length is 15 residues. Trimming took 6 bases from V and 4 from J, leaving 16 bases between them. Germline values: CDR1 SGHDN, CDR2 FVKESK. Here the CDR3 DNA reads TGTGCCAGCAGAAAAGGGTCGGGGTCCGGAAACACCATATATTTT. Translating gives CASRKGSGSGNTIYF.

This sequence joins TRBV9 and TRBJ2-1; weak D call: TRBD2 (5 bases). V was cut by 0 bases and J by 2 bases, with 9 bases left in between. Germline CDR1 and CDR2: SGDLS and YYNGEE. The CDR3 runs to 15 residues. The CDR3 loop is CASSVGPTTYNEQFF. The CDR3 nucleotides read TGTGCCAGCAGCGTAGGACCGACTACCTACAATGAGCAGTTCTTC.

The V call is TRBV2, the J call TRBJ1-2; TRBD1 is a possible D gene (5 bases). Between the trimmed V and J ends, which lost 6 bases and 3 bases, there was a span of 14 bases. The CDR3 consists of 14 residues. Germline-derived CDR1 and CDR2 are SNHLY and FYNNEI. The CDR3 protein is CASSTREGDYGYTF. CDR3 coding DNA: TGTGCCAGCAGCACCAGGGAAGGGGACTATGGCTACACCTTC.

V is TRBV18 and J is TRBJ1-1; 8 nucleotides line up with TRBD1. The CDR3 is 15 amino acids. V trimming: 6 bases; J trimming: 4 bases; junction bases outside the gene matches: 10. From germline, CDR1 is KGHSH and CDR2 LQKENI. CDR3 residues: CASSRDRWDVTEAFF. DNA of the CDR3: TGTGCCAGCTCCCGGGACAGGTGGGATGTCACTGAAGCTTTCTTT.

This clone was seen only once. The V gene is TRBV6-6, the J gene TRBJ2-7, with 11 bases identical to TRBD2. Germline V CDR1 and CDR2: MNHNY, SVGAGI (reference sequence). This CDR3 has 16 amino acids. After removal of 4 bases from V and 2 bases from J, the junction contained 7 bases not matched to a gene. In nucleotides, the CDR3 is TGTGCCAGCAGTTCTCCTACTAGCGGGGGAGCCTACGAGCAGTACTTC. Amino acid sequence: CASSSPTSGGAYEQYF.

CDR3 DNA sequence: TGCGCCAGCAGTGAGCAGGGGGGTTATGAAAAACTGTTTTTT. This codes for CASSEQGGYEKLFF. The V gene is TRBV10-2, the J gene TRBJ1-4, with 7 bases matching TRBD1. The germline CDR1 and CDR2 sequences are WSHSY and SAAADI. Unmatched junction bases numbered 3, after V lost 2 bases and J lost 6 bases. The CDR3 is made up of 14 amino acids.

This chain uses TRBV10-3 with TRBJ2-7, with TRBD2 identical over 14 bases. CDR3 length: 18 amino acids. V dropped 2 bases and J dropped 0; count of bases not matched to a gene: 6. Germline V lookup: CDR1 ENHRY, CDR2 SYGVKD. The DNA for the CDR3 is TGTGCCATCAGTGAGCGGGGACTAGCGGGGGTAAGCTCCTACGAGCAGTACTTC. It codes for CAISERGLAGVSSYEQYF.

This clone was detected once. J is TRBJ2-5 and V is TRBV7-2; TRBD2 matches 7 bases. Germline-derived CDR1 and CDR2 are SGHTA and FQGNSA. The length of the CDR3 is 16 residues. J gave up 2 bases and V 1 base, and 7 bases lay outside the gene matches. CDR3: CASSLGRGLIQETQYF. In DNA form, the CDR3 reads TGTGCCAGCAGCTTAGGGCGGGGGTTGATTCAAGAGACCCAGTACTTC.

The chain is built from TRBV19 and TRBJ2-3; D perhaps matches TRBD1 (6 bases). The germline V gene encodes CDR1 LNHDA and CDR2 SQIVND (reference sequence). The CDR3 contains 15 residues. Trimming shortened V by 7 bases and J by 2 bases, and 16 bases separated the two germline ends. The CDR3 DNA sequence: TGTGCCAGTACCGAACGCAGGGGACCCACAGATACGCAGTATTTT. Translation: CASTERRGPTDTQYF.

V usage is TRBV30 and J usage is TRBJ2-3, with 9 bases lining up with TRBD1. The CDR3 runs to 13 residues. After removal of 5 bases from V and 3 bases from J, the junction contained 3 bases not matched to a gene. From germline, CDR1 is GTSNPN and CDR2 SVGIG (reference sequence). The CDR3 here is CAWDGTGTDTQYF. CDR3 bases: TGTGCCTGGGACGGGACAGGGACAGATACGCAGTATTTT. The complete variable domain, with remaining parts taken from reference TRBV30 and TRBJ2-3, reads SQTIHQWPATLVQPVGSPLSLECTVEGTSNPNLYWYRQAAGRGLQLLFYSVGIGQISSEVPQNLSASRPQDRQFILSSKKLLLSDSGFYLCAWDGTGTDTQYFGPGTRLTVL.

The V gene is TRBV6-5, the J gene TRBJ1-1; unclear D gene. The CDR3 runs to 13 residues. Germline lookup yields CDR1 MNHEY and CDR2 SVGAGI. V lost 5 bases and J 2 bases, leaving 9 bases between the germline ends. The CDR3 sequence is CASSNTYNTEAFF. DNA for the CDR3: TGTGCCAGCAGTAACACATACAACACTGAAGCTTTCTTT.

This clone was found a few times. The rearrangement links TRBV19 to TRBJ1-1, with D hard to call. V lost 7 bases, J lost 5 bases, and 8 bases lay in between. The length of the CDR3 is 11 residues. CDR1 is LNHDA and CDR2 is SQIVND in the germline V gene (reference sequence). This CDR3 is CASTRGTEAFF. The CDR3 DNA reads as TGTGCCAGTACGAGAGGAACTGAAGCTTTCTTT. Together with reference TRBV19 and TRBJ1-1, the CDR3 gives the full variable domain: DGGITQSPKYLFRKEGQNVTLSCEQNLNHDAMYWYRQDPGQGLRLIYYSQIVNDFQKGDIAEGYSVSREKKESFPLTVTSAQKNPTAFYLCASTRGTEAFFGQGTRLTVV.

As DNA, the CDR3 is TGTGCCAGCAGTGACGCTGCAGGGTCGGACTATGGCTACACCTTC. It is translated as CASSDAAGSDYGYTF. The V and J genes are TRBV6-4 and TRBJ1-2, with D maybe TRBD1 (5 bases). Germline CDR1 is MRHNA and CDR2 is SNTAGT. V shed 2 bases and J shed 3 bases, with 13 bases lying between them. The CDR3 runs to 15 residues.

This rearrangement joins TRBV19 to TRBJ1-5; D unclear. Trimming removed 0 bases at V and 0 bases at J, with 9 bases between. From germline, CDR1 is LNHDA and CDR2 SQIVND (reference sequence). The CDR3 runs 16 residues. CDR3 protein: CASSIDSTNSNQPQHF. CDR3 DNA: TGTGCCAGTAGTATAGACAGTACCAATAGCAATCAGCCCCAGCATTTT.

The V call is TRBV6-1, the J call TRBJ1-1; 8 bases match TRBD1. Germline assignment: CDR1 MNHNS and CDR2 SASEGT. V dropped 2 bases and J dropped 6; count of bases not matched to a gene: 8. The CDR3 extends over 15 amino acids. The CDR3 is CASSESGTGLPEAFF. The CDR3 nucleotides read TGTGCCAGCAGTGAAAGTGGGACAGGTCTTCCTGAAGCTTTCTTT.

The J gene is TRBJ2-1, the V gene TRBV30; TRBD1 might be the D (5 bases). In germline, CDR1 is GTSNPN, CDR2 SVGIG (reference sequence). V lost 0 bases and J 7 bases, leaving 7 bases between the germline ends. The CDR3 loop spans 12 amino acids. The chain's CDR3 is CAWSVQENEQFF. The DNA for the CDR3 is TGTGCCTGGAGTGTACAGGAAAATGAGCAGTTCTTC.

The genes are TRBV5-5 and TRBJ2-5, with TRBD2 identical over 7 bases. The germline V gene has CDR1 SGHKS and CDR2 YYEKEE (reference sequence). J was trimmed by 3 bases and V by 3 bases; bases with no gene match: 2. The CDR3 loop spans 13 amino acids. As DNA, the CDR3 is TGTGCCAGCAGCTGGGGAGGGGAAGAGACCCAGTACTTC. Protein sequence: CASSWGGEETQYF.

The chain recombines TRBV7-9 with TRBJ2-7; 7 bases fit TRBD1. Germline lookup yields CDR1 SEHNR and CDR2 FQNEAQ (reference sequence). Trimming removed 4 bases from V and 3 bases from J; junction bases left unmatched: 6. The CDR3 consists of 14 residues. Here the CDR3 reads CASSSPGQNYEQYF. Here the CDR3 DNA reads TGTGCCAGCAGCTCTCCGGGACAGAACTACGAGCAGTACTTC.

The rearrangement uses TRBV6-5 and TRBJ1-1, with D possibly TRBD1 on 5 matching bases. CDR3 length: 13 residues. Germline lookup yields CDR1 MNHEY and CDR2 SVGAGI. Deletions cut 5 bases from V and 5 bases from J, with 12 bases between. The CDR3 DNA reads TGTGCCAGCAGTCCATGGGGGGGAACTGAAGCTTTCTTT. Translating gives CASSPWGGTEAFF.

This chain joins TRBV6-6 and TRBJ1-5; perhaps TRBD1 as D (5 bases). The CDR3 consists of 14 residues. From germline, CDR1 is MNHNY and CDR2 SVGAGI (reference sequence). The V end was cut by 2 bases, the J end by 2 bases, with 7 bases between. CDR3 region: CASSYAGGNQPQHF. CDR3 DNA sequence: TGTGCCAGCAGTTACGCGGGGGGCAATCAGCCCCAGCATTTT.

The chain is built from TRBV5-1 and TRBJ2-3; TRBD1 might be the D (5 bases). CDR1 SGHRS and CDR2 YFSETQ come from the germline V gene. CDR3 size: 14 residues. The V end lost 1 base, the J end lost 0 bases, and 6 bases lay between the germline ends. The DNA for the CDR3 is TGCGCCAGCAGCTTGTGGGGCAGCACAGATACGCAGTATTTT. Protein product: CASSLWGSTDTQYF.

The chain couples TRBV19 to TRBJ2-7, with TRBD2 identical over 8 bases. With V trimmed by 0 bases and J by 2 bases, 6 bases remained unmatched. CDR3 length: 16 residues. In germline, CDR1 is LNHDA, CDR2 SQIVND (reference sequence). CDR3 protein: CASSIDGGGSPYEQYF. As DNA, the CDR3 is TGTGCCAGTAGTATAGATGGCGGGGGGTCACCCTACGAGCAGTACTTC.